The T cell receptor (beta chain) described here comes from a study of long-term antiretroviral therapy in people with HIV. Overall study context: Earliest sampling preceded the 2015 immediate-ART recommendation by about a decade. Study results and caveats: Missing from the dataset were any data on ART adherence, viral resistance or therapy changes.

Trimming removed 10 bases from V and 7 bases from J; junction bases left unmatched: 7. The germline gives CDR1 MNHNY, CDR2 SVGAGI (reference sequence). There are 13 residues in the CDR3. About this clone: Antigen unknown.

A v3.0 immunoSEQ assay was performed at survey level. Libraries were prepared by immunoSEQ multiplex PCR; TCRdb keeps only in-frame clonotypes and omits some of them. The sample lists 35,000 to 40,000 clones, roughly 80% occurring once. This chain links TRBV6-6 with TRBJ1-5, with TRBD1 matching 10 bases. The receptor was derived from a young man with HIV. The sequencing here drew on unsorted PBMCs, taken 1.5 years after starting antiretroviral therapy. CDR3 coding DNA: TGTGCCACCATGGACAGGGGGTGGCAGCCCCAGCATTTT. Protein sequence: CATMDRGWQPQHF.